One sample yielded the 3 T cell receptor beta chains listed below, sequenced in a study of post-analysis software for immune sequencing data. Study results and caveats: TRBV segments more frequent in patients than in controls numbered five and included TRBV5-6, TRBV5-1 and TRBV20-1.

Unique molecular identifiers tagged the TCR beta cDNA libraries. TCRdb called the PCR reads again in MiXCR, with one record for every CDR3 protein. In the table there are a few hundred thousand distinct CDR3 sequences, around 34% of which are singletons. The antigens of these receptors remain unknown. The sequenced sample was blood. Source of these receptors: a girl aged 2-17 years with multiple sclerosis.

In its sample, this clonotype was seen once. J is TRBJ1-4 and V is TRBV5-1; D is ambiguous. Between the trimmed V and J ends, which lost 1 base and 8 bases, there was a span of 9 bases. The CDR3 covers 13 residues. CDR1 and CDR2 (germline): SGHRS, YFSETQ. The CDR3 protein is CASSLTVGEKLFF. DNA for the CDR3: TGCGCCAGCAGCTTGACAGTCGGCGAAAAACTGTTTTTT.

This sequence joins TRBV20-1 and TRBJ2-4, with TRBD2 identical over 11 bases. The CDR3 length is 13 residues. Germline trimming cut 5 bases from V and 5 bases from J; bases unmatched to any gene: 2. Per the germline V gene, CDR1 is DFQATT and CDR2 is SNEGSKA (reference sequence). The chain's CDR3 is CSALSGGENIQYF. CDR3 DNA sequence: TGCAGTGCTCTTAGCGGGGGGGAAAACATTCAGTACTTC.

This clonotype was seen only a few times. The rearrangement uses TRBV29-1 and TRBJ2-3; D is perhaps TRBD2 (5 bases). The CDR3 runs to 14 residues. Germline V gene data show CDR1 as SQVTM and CDR2 as ANQGSEA. V shed 7 bases and J shed 3 bases, with 17 bases lying between them. The chain's CDR3 is CSASPGLNTDTQYF. CDR3 bases: TGCAGCGCCTCCCCAGGACTCAATACAGATACGCAGTATTTT.